This T cell receptor beta chain was recorded in a study of blood T cell repertoires in COVID-19. Study-wide context: Sites in the United States, Italy and Spain provided acute and convalescent COVID-19 samples. Sources were T cells, B-cell-depleted T cells, or PBMCs; the material itself was cDNA or gDNA.

J gave up 3 bases and V 5 bases, and 13 bases lay outside the gene matches. From germline, CDR1 is SNHLY and CDR2 FYNNEI. The CDR3 loop spans 17 amino acids. Original handling: Counts of nucleated cells, estimated from reference gene primer amplification, were obtained. The data were produced by immunoSEQ multiplex PCR, yet TCRdb's version contains in-frame clones alone and is incomplete. The V and J calls and clone size are taken from that table; D and trimming were inferred from the DNA. The table has under 300,000 clones, roughly 80% seen once. Sequencing was performed on peripheral blood. This chain links TRBV2 with TRBJ1-1; 9 nucleotides match TRBD1. This clonotype was sampled from a woman between 18 and 29 years old with acute or convalescent COVID-19. The CDR3 coding sequence is TGTGCCAGCAGTTTGAACGGGGTAGACAGGGGGGACACTGAAGCTTTCTTT. This gives the protein CASSLNGVDRGDTEAFF. Complete variable domain (other parts from reference TRBV2 and TRBJ1-1): EPEVTQTPSHQVTQMGQEVILRCVPISNHLYFYWYRQILGQKVEFLVSFYNNEISEKSEIFDDQFSVERPDGSNFTLKIRSTKLEDSAMYFCASSLNGVDRGDTEAFFGQGTRLTVV.